The subject of this entry is one T cell receptor beta chain. The repertoire was sequenced with immunoSEQ multiplex PCR; TCRdb's copy has only in-frame clones and lacks some. The sample yields about 460,000 clones, roughly nine tenths seen once. The sample's treatment: 19 received Ad26.COV2.S at low or high dose, single or two shots; 5 received placebo; per-sample allocation not given. Sampling took place 63 days after the first vaccine or placebo injection. This entry is derived from a study of Ad26.COV2.S vaccination and SARS-CoV-2 variants. Germline loops: CDR1 LGHNA, CDR2 YNFKEQ. Trimming took off 3 bases at V and 0 bases at J, with 6 bases between the two ends. The CDR3 contains 13 residues.

The chain is built from TRBV4-2 and TRBJ2-7; tentatively, D is TRBD1 (5 bases). The receptor was derived from a person aged 18 to 59 who received the Ad26.COV2.S COVID-19 vaccine or a placebo. Sequenced here: peripheral blood, sampled in a trial of Ad26.COV2.S vaccine versus placebo. The CDR3 coding sequence is TGTGCCAGCAGCCAGGACAACTCCTACGAGCAGTACTTC. As protein: CASSQDNSYEQYF.